This record covers a single T cell receptor beta chain. Trimming at V came to 6 bases and at J to 1 base, leaving 0 bases not matched to a gene. Germline V gene data show CDR1 as MNHNS and CDR2 as SASEGT. The CDR3 has 14 residues. These data come from a study of TIL therapy for anti-PD-1-resistant metastatic lung cancer. Study background: Tumors carried a median about 1.5 non-synonymous mutations per megabase.

Documented time point: pre-treatment sample, taken before nivolumab and TIL therapy. The libraries were made with immunoSEQ v3. Measured with immunoSEQ multiplex PCR; TCRdb has only the in-frame clones, and not every one. The sample contains about 59,000 clones, over 70% of which appear only once. The V and J genes are TRBV6-1 and TRBJ2-3, with 11 bases fitting TRBD1. The starting material was blood, obtained at baseline. This clonotype was obtained from a person aged 25 to 80 with non-small cell lung cancer. Here the CDR3 DNA reads TGTGCCAGCAGGGGACAGGGGGGCACAGATACGCAGTATTTT. Protein sequence: CASRGQGGTDTQYF.